This T cell receptor (beta chain) comes out of a study of blood T cell repertoires in COVID-19. On this clone: Other DNA sequences from this sample encode an identical CDR3 as well.

Profiled with immunoSEQ multiplex PCR; TCRdb holds only in-frame clones, not every one. The data hold approximately 260,000 clones, with 90% observed a single time. The clonotype originates from a woman between 40 and 50 years old with acute or convalescent COVID-19. Sequenced input: peripheral blood.

The CDR3 region is CSARGQAEAFF. DNA for the CDR3: TGCAGTGCTAGAGGACAGGCTGAAGCTTTCTTT. The rearrangement links TRBV20-1 to TRBJ1-1, with D perhaps matching TRBD1 (6 bases). The ends were cut back, 1 base at V and 6 bases at J, with 6 bases in the middle. The CDR3 runs to 11 residues. The germline CDR1 and CDR2 sequences are DFQATT and SNEGSKA (reference sequence).